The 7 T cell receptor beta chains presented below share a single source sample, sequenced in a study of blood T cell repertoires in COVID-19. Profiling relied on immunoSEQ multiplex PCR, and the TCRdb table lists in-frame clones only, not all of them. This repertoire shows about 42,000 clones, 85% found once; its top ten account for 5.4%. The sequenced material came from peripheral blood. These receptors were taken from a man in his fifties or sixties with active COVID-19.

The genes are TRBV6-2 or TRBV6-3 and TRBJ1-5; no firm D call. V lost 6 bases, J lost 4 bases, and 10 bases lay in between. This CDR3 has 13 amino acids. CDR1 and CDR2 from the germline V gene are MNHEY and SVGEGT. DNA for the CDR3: TGTGCCAGCAGCCCCCAGAAGAATCAGCCCCAGCATTTT. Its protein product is CASSPQKNQPQHF.

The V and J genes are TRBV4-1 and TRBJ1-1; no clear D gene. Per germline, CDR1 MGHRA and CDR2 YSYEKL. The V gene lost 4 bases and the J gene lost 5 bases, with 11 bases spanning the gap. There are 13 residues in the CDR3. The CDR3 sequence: CASSLGRGTEAFF. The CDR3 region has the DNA TGCGCCAGCAGCCTCGGAAGAGGGACTGAAGCTTTCTTT.

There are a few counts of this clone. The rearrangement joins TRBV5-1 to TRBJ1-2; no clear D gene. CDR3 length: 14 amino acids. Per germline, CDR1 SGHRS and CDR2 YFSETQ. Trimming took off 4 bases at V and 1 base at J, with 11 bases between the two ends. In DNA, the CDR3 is TGCGCCAGCAGCCTAGACGGGGTTAACTATGGCTACACCTTC. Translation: CASSLDGVNYGYTF.

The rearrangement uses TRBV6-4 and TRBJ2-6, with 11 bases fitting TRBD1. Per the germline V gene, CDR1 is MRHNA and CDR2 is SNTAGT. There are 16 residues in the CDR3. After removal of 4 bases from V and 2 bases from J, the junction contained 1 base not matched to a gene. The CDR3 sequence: CASSGTGGAGANVLTF. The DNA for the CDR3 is TGTGCCAGCAGTGGGACAGGGGGCGCTGGGGCCAACGTCCTGACTTTC.

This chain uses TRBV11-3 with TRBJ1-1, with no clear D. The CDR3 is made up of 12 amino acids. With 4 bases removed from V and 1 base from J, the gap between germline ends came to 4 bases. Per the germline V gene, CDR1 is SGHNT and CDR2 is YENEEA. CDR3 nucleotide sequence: TGTGCCAGCAGCTCGGGGAACACTGAAGCTTTCTTT. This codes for CASSSGNTEAFF.

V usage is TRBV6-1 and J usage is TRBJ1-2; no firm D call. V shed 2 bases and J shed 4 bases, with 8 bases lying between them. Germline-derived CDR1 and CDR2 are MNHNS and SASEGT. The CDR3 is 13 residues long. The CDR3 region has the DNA TGTGCCAGCAGTGAAAATTCTGTCTATGGCTACACCTTC. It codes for CASSENSVYGYTF.

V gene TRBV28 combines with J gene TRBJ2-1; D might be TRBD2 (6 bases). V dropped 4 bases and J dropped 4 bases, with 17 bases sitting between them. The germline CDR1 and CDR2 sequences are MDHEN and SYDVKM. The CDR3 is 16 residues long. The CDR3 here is CASSWAPGLLYNEQFF. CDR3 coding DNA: TGTGCCAGCAGTTGGGCACCGGGACTGTTGTACAATGAGCAGTTCTTC.